The TCR beta chain under discussion was sequenced for a study of blood T cell repertoires in COVID-19. As for the study in general: Researchers got acute and convalescent COVID-19 samples from the United States, Italy and Spain. Sources were T cells, B-cell-depleted T cells, or PBMCs; the material itself was cDNA or gDNA.

Authors' processing steps: From reference gene primer amplification, estimates of nucleated cell counts were derived. Assay used: immunoSEQ multiplex PCR; TCRdb lists only in-frame clones, some missing. D and trimming were read from the DNA, whereas the V and J calls and clone size are those reported in that table. The table has 150,000 to 180,000 clones, 80% seen once. CDR3 length: 14 amino acids. Germline V gene lookup returns CDR1 SGDLS and CDR2 YYNGEE. After removal of 3 bases from V and 6 bases from J, the junction contained 4 bases not matched to a gene. The chain links TRBV9 to TRBJ2-1, with 9 bases lining up with TRBD2. This receptor was identified in a man in his 60s with acute or convalescent COVID-19. The sequenced sample was peripheral blood. CDR3 in DNA: TGTGCCAGCAGCGAGACTAGCGGCATCAATGAGCAGTTCTTC. Encoded protein: CASSETSGINEQFF.